Each of the 9 T cell receptor beta chains below was sequenced from the same sample in a study of response to subunit inactivated influenza vaccine. TCRdb ran MiXCR on the RT-PCR reads and lists one entry per CDR3 protein. The table lists fewer than 650,000 distinct CDR3 sequences, approximately 12% of them singletons. Sequenced here: PBMCs from blood, sampled roughly 48 days after vaccination. These TCRs come from a man aged 50 to 60 who received an inactivated influenza vaccine.

The table lists this clonotype with a few counts. This sequence joins TRBV7-9 and TRBJ2-4; 10 bases map to TRBD1. From germline, CDR1 is SEHNR and CDR2 FQNEAQ (reference sequence). The CDR3 sequence is 16 residues long. Trimming at V came to 5 bases and at J to 3 bases, leaving 7 bases not matched to a gene. CDR3 loop: CASSPPDRGDKNIQYF. The CDR3 nucleotides are TGTGCCAGCAGCCCCCCGGACAGGGGGGACAAAAACATTCAGTACTTC. Full variable domain (missing parts from reference TRBV7-9 and TRBJ2-4): DTGVSQNPRHKITKRGQNVTFRCDPISEHNRLYWYRQTLGQGPEFLTYFQNEAQLEKSRLLSDRFSAERPKGSFSTLEIQRTEQGDSAMYLCASSPPDRGDKNIQYFGAGTRLSVL.

The sample holds a few counts of this clonotype. The rearrangement uses TRBV6-2 or TRBV6-3 and TRBJ2-5; D gene uncertain. Germline lookup yields CDR1 MNHEY and CDR2 SVGEGT. The V end was cut by 2 bases, the J end by 7 bases, with 17 bases between. The CDR3 totals 15 residues. The CDR3 loop is CASSYKKGVTGTQYF. In DNA form, the CDR3 reads TGTGCCAGCAGTTACAAAAAAGGAGTTACGGGGACCCAGTACTTC.

Only a few counts were recorded for this clonotype. This chain connects TRBV6-2 or TRBV6-3 to TRBJ2-1; the match to TRBD2 covers 8 bases. The V gene's germline CDR1 is MNHEY and CDR2 SVGEGT. V dropped 6 bases and J dropped 4; count of bases not matched to a gene: 14. This CDR3 spans 17 amino acids. In nucleotides, the CDR3 is TGTGCCAGCAGCCGCGGGTGGAGCGGGGGTATTTACAATGAGCAGTTCTTC. The encoded protein is CASSRGWSGGIYNEQFF.

The chain recombines TRBV28 with TRBJ2-7; a possible D gene is TRBD2 (6 bases). Germline V lookup: CDR1 MDHEN, CDR2 SYDVKM. This CDR3 spans 15 amino acids. Trimming took 0 bases from V and 6 from J, leaving 15 bases between them. Here the CDR3 DNA reads TGTGCCAGCAGTTTATGGGGCGGGACCACAATCGAGCAGTACTTC. Translated: CASSLWGGTTIEQYF.

Only a few counts were recorded for this clonotype. The chain is built from TRBV3-1 and TRBJ1-1; no definite D call. The CDR3 covers 15 residues. The V gene's germline CDR1 is LGHDT and CDR2 YNNKEL (reference sequence). Trimming took 4 bases from V and 4 from J, leaving 16 bases between them. In DNA form, the CDR3 reads TGTGCCAGCAGCCCCCAACTCGGAGGGTTCACTGAAGCTTTCTTT. Its protein product is CASSPQLGGFTEAFF. Full variable domain (missing parts from reference TRBV3-1 and TRBJ1-1): DTAVSQTPKYLVTQMGNDKSIKCEQNLGHDTMYWYKQDSKKFLKIMFSYNNKELIINETVPNRFSPKSPDKAHLNLHINSLELGDSAVYFCASSPQLGGFTEAFFGQGTRLTVV.

J is TRBJ1-5 and V is TRBV10-3; D not resolved. V lost 0 bases and J 0 bases, leaving 15 bases between the germline ends. The V gene's germline CDR1 is ENHRY and CDR2 SYGVKD. The CDR3 sequence is 18 residues long. The CDR3 bases are TGTGCCATCAGTGAGTCGATAGGTGGAGGGAATAGCAATCAGCCCCAGCATTTT. Protein: CAISESIGGGNSNQPQHF.

This clonotype turned up a few times. The rearrangement links TRBV12-3 or TRBV12-4 to TRBJ2-5; D possibly corresponds to TRBD2 (8 bases). V was trimmed by 7 bases and J by 5 bases, leaving 17 bases between them. The CDR3 is 14 amino acids. The CDR3: CASTPGGGGETQYF. The CDR3, as DNA: TGTGCCAGCACCCCGGGAGGGGGCGGCGAGACCCAGTACTTC.

Many counts were recorded for this clonotype. The V and J genes are TRBV6-1 and TRBJ2-1; a possible D gene is TRBD2 (6 bases). Trimming stripped 6 bases from V and 2 bases from J, with 20 bases between. CDR3 length: 17 amino acids. Germline-derived CDR1 and CDR2 are MNHNS and SASEGT. In nucleotides, the CDR3 is TGTGCCAGCAGACAGCTGGGACTGGCGGGAACCTACAATGAGCAGTTCTTC. Protein product: CASRQLGLAGTYNEQFF.

This clonotype was counted a single time. The rearrangement joins TRBV14 to TRBJ2-6, with 12 positions matching TRBD1. Germline loops: CDR1 SGHDN, CDR2 FVKESK. This CDR3 comprises 18 residues. V dropped 4 bases and J dropped 0; count of bases not matched to a gene: 4. The CDR3 DNA reads TGTGCCAGCAGCCGTCGGGACAGGGGGCCCTCTGGGGCCAACGTCCTGACTTTC. It encodes CASSRRDRGPSGANVLTF.